This TCR beta chain was captured in a study of CD8+CD57+ T cells in acquired aplastic anemia. Study-wide background: When averaged, DNA from sorted CD4+ and CD8+ cells came to approximately 3.2 ug.

Genomic DNA templated the TCR beta VDJ and CDR3 profiling. MiXCR, run by TCRdb on the reads, gives a single entry per CDR3 protein. The sample records about 190,000 distinct CDR3 sequences, around half being singletons. CDR3 length equals 13 residues. Trimming took off 7 bases at V and 4 bases at J, with 11 bases between the two ends. In germline, CDR1 is LNHDA, CDR2 SQIVND (reference sequence). The chain carries TRBV19 and TRBJ1-3; D gene uncertain. Sequenced input: sorted CD4+, CD8+, or CD8+CD57+ T cells (not recorded which) from PBMCs. The sequence was obtained from a human donor in good health, serving as a control. The CDR3 nucleotides read TGTGCCAGTATGGCCACCGAGGGAAACACCATATATTTT. Its protein product is CASMATEGNTIYF.